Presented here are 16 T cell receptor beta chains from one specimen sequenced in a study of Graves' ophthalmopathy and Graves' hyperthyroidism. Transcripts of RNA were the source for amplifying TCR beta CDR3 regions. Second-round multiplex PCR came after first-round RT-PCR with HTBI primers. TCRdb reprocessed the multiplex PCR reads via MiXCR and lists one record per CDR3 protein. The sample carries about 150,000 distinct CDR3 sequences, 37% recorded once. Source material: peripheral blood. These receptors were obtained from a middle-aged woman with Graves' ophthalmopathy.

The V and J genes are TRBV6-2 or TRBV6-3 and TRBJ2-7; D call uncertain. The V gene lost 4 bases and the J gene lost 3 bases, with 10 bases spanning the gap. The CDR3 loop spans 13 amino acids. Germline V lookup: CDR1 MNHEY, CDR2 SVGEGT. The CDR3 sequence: CASSSDLGYEQYF. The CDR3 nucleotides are TGTGCCAGCAGTTCAGACCTCGGCTACGAGCAGTACTTC.

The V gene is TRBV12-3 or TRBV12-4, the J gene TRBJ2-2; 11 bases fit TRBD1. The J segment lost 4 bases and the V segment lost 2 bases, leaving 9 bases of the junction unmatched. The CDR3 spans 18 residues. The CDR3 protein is CASSLPDRGLLVTGELFF. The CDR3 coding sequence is TGTGCCAGCAGTTTACCGGACAGGGGGCTTTTGGTCACCGGGGAGCTGTTTTTT.

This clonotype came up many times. CDR3 DNA sequence: TGTGCCAGCAGCGACAGGGGCTACGAGCAGTACTTC. Protein: CASSDRGYEQYF. The gene calls are TRBV2 and TRBJ2-7, with 8 positions matching TRBD1. V gave up 6 bases and J gave up 3 bases; unmatched junction bases: 1. The CDR3 totals 12 residues. Germline loops: CDR1 SNHLY, CDR2 FYNNEI.

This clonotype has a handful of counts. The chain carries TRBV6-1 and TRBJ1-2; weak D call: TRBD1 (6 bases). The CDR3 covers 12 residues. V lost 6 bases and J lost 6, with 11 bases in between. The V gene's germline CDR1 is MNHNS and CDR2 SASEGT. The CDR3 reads CASSETGNGYTF. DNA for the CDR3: TGTGCCAGCAGCGAAACAGGGAATGGCTACACCTTC.

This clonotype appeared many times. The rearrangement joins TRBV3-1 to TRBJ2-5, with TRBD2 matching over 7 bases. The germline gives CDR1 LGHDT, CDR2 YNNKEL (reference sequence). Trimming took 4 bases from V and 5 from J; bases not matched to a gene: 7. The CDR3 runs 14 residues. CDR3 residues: CASSPQTSLETQYF. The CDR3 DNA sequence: TGTGCCAGCAGCCCTCAGACTAGCCTCGAGACCCAGTACTTC.

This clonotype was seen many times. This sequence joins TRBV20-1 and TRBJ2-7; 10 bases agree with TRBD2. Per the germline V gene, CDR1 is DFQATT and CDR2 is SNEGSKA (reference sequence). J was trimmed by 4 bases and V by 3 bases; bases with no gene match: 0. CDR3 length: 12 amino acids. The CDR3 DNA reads TGCAGTGCTAGGACTAGCGGGTACGAGCAGTACTTC. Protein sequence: CSARTSGYEQYF.

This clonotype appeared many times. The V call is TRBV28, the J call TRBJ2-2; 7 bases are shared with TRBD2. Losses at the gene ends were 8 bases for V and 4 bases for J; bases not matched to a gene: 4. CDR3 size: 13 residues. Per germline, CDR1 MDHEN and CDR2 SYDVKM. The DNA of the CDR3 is TGTGCCAGCCAATGGGGGGGCACCGGGGAGCTGTTTTTT. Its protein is CASQWGGTGELFF. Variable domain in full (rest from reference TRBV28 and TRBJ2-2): DVKVTQSSRYLVKRTGEKVFLECVQDMDHENMFWYRQDPGLGLRLIYFSYDVKMKEKGDIPEGYSVSREKKERFSLILESASTNQTSMYLCASQWGGTGELFFGEGSRLTVL.

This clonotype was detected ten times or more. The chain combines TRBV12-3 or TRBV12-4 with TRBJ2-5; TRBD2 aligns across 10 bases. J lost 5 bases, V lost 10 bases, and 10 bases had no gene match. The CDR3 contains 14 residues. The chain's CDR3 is CATRDLAGVETQYF. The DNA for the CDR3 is TGTGCCACCCGGGATCTAGCGGGGGTGGAGACCCAGTACTTC.

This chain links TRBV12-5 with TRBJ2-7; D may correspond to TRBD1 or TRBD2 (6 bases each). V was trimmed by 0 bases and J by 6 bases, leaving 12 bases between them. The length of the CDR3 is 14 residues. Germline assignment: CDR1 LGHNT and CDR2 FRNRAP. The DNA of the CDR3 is TGTGCTAGTGGTTTGGTACAAGGGGGGTCCGAGCAGTACTTC. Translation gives CASGLVQGGSEQYF.

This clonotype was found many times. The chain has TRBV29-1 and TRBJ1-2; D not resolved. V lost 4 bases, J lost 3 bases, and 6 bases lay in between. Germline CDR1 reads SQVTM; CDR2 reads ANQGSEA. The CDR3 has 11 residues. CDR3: CSVGGDYGYTF. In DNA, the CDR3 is TGCAGCGTTGGGGGAGACTATGGCTACACCTTC.

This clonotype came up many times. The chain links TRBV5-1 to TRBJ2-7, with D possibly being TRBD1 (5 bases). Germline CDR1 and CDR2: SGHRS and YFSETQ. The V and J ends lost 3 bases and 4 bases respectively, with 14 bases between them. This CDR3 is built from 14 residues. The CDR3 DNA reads TGCGCCAGCAGCTATGACAGTGGGATATACGAGCAGTACTTC. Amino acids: CASSYDSGIYEQYF. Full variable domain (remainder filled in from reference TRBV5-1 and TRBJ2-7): KAGVTQTPRYLIKTRGQQVTLSCSPISGHRSVSWYQQTPGQGLQFLFEYFSETQRNKGNFPGRFSGRQFSNSRSEMNVSTLELGDSALYLCASSYDSGIYEQYFGPGTRLTVT.

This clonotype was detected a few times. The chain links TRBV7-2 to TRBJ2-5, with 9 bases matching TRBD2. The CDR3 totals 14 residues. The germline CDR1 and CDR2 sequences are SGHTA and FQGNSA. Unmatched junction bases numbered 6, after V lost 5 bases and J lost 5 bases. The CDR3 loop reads CASSPSGLAETQYF. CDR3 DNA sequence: TGTGCCAGCAGCCCGAGCGGACTAGCGGAGACCCAGTACTTC. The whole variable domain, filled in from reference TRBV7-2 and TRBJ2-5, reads GAGVSQSPSNKVTEKGKDVELRCDPISGHTALYWYRQSLGQGLEFLIYFQGNSAPDKSGLPSDRFSAERTGGSVSTLTIQRTQQEDSAVYLCASSPSGLAETQYFGPGTRLLVL.

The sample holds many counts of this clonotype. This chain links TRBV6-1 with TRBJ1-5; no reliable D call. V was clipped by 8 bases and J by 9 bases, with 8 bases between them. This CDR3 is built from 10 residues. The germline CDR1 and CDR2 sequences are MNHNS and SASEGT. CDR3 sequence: CASGSWPQHF. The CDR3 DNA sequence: TGTGCCAGCGGGAGTTGGCCCCAGCATTTT.

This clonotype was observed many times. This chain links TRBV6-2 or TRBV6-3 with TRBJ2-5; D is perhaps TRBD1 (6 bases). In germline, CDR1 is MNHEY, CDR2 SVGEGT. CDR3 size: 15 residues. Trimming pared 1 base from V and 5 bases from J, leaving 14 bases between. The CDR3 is CASSYLGAVSETQYF. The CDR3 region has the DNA TGTGCCAGCAGTTACTTGGGGGCTGTCTCCGAGACCCAGTACTTC.

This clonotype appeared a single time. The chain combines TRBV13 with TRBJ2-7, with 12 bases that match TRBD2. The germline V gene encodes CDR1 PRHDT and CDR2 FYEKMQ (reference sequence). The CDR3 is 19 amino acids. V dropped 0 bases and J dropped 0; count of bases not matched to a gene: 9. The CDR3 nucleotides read TGTGCCAGCAGCTTAGGAGTAGGACTAGCGGGACCTAACTCCTACGAGCAGTACTTC. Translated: CASSLGVGLAGPNSYEQYF.

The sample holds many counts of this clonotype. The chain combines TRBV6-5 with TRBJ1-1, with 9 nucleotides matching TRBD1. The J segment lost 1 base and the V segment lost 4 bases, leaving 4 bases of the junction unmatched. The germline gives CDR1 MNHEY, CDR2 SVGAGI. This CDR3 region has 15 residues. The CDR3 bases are TGTGCCAGCAGTTGGGGACAGGGAACGAACACTGAAGCTTTCTTT. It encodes CASSWGQGTNTEAFF.